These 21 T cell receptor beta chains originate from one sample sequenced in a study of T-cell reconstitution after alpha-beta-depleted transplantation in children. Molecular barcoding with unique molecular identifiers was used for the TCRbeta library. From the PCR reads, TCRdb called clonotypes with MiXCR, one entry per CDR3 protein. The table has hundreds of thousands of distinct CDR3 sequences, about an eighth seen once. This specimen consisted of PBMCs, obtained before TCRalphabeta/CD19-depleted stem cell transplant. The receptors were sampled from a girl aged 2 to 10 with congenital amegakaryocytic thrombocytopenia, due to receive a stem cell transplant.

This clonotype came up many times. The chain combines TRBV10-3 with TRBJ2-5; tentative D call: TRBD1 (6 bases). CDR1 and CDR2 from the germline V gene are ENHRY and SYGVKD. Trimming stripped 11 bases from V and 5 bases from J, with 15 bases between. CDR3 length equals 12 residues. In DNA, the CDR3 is TGTGCCGTAAGGACAGAGCTTGAGACCCAGTACTTC. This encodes CAVRTELETQYF.

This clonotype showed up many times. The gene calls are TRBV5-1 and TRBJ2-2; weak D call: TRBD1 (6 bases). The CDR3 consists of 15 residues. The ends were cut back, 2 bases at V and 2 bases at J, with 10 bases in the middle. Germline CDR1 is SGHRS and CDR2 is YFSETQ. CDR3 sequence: CASSFGTTNTGELFF. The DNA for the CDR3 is TGCGCCAGCAGCTTCGGGACAACTAACACCGGGGAGCTGTTTTTT.

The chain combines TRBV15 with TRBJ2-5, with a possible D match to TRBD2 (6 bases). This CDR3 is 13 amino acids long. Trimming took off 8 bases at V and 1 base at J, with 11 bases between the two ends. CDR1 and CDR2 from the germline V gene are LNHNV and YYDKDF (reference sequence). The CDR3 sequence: CATVGRGQETQYF. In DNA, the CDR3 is TGTGCCACCGTCGGGAGAGGCCAAGAGACCCAGTACTTC.

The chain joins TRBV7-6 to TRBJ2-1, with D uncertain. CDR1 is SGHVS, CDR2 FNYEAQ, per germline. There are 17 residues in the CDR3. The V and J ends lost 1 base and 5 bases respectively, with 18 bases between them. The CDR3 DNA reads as TGTGCCAGCAGCTTAGTTCCACCCGGATTATTCAACAATGAGCAGTTCTTC. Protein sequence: CASSLVPPGLFNNEQFF.

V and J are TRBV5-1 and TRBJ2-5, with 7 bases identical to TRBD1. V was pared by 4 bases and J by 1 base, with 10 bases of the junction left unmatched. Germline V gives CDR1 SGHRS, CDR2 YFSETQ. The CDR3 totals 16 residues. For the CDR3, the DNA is TGCGCCAGCAGCCCAGGAACCACAGGGGCCCAAGAGACCCAGTACTTC. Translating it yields CASSPGTTGAQETQYF. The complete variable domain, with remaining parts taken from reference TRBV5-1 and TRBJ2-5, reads KAGVTQTPRYLIKTRGQQVTLSCSPISGHRSVSWYQQTPGQGLQFLFEYFSETQRNKGNFPGRFSGRQFSNSRSEMNVSTLELGDSALYLCASSPGTTGAQETQYFGPGTRLLVL.

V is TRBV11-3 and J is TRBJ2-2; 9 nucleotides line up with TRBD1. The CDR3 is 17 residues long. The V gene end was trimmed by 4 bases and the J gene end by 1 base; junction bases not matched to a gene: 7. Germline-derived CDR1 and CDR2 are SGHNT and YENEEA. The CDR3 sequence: CASSSDRGRENTGELFF. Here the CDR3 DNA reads TGTGCCAGCAGCTCGGACAGGGGCAGAGAGAACACCGGGGAGCTGTTTTTT. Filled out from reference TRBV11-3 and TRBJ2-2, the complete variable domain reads EAGVVQSPRYKIIEKKQPVAFWCNPISGHNTLYWYLQNLGQGPELLIRYENEEAVDDSQLPKDRFSAERLKGVDSTLKIQPAELGDSAVYLCASSSDRGRENTGELFFGEGSRLTVL.

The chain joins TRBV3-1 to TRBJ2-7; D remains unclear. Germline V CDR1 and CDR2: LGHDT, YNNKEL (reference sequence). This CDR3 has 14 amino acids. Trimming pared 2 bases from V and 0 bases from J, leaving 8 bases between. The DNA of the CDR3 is TGTGCCAGCAGCCAAAGGTCTGGCTCCTACGAGCAGTACTTC. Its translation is CASSQRSGSYEQYF.

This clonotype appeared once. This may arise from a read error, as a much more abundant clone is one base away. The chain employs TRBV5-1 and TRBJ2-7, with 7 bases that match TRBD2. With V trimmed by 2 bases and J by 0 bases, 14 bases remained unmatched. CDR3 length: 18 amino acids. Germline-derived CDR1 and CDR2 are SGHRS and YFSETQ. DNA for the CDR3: TGCGCCAGCAGCTTACTTGGACTAGTTCTAACCGGCTCCTACGAGCAGTACTTC. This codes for CASSLLGLVLTGSYEQYF. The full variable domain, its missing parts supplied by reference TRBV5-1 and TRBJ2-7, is KAGVTQTPRYLIKTRGQQVTLSCSPISGHRSVSWYQQTPGQGLQFLFEYFSETQRNKGNFPGRFSGRQFSNSRSEMNVSTLELGDSALYLCASSLLGLVLTGSYEQYFGPGTRLTVT.

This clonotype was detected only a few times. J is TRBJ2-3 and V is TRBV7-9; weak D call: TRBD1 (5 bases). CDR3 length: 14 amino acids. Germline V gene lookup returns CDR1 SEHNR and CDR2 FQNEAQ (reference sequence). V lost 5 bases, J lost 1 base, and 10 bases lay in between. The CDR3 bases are TGTGCCAGCAGCCACCAGACAGGCACAGATACGCAGTATTTT. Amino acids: CASSHQTGTDTQYF.

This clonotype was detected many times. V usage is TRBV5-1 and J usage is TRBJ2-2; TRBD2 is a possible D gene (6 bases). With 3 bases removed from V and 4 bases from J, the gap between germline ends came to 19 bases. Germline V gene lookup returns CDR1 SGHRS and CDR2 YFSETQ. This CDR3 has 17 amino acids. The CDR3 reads CASSSGESAQSTGELFF. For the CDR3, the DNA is TGCGCCAGCAGCTCGGGAGAGTCCGCTCAGAGCACCGGGGAGCTGTTTTTT.

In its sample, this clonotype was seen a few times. The chain's CDR3 is CASSFIPSGRALGYNEQFF. Written as DNA, the CDR3 is TGTGCCAGCAGTTTTATCCCTAGCGGGAGGGCTCTAGGTTACAATGAGCAGTTCTTC. V and J are TRBV27 and TRBJ2-1; 12 nucleotides align to TRBD2. In germline, CDR1 is MNHEY, CDR2 SMNVEV (reference sequence). This CDR3 comprises 19 residues. The junction had 13 bases not matched to a gene; V was cut back by 3 bases and J by 4 bases.

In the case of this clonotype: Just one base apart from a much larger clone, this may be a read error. In nucleotides, the CDR3 is TGCAGCGTCACACTGAGCAATTCCTACGAGCAGTACTTC. It codes for CSVTLSNSYEQYF. The chain combines TRBV29-1 with TRBJ2-7; D unresolved. The CDR3 length is 13 residues. Per the germline V gene, CDR1 is SQVTM and CDR2 is ANQGSEA. The V gene lost 6 bases and the J gene lost 1 base, with 13 bases spanning the gap.

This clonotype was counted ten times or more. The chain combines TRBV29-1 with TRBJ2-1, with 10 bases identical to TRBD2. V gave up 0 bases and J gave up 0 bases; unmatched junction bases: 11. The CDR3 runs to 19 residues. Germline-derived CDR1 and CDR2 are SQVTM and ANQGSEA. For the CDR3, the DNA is TGCAGCGTTGAAGATCGCAGCGGGAGGGCAGAAAGCTCCTACAATGAGCAGTTCTTC. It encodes CSVEDRSGRAESSYNEQFF.

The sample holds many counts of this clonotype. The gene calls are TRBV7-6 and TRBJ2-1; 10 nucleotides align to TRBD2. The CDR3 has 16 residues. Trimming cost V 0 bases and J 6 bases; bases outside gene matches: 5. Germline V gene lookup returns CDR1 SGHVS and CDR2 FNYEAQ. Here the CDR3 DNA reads TGTGCCAGCAGCTTAGCGAGCGGGAGGGAGACCAATGAGCAGTTCTTC. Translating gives CASSLASGRETNEQFF.

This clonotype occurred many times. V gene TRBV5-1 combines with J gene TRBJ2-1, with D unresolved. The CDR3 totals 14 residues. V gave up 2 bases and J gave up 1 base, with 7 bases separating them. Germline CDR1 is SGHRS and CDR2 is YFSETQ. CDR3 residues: CASSLSASYNEQFF. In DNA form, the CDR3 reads TGCGCCAGCAGCTTATCCGCGTCCTACAATGAGCAGTTCTTC.

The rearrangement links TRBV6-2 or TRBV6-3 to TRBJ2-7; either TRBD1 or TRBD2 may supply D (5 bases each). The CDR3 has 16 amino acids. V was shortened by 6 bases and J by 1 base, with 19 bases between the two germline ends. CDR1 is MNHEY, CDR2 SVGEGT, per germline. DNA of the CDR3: TGTGCCAGCAGCAGAGGGTTGGGACGGGCATCCTACGAGCAGTACTTC. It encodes CASSRGLGRASYEQYF.

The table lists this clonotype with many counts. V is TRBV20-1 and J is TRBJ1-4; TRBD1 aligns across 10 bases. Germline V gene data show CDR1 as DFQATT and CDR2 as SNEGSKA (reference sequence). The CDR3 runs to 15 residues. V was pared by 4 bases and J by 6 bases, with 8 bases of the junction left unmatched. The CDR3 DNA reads TGCAGTGCTACAATCAAAGGGACAGGGGATGAAAAACTGTTTTTT. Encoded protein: CSATIKGTGDEKLFF.

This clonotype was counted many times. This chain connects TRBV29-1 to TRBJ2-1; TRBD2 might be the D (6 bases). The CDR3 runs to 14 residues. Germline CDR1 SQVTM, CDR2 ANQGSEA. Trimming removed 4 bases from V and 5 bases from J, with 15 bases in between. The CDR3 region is CSVVWPRLDNEQFF. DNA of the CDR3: TGCAGCGTTGTTTGGCCGCGACTAGACAATGAGCAGTTCTTC.

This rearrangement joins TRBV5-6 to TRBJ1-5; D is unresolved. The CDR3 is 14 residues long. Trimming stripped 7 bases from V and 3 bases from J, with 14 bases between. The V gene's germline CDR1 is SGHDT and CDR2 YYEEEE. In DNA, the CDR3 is TGTGCCAGCGGCCCCCGGGGAATCAATCAGCCCCAGCATTTT. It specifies CASGPRGINQPQHF. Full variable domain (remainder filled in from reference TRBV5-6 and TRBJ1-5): DAGVTQSPTHLIKTRGQQVTLRCSPKSGHDTVSWYQQALGQGPQFIFQYYEEEERQRGNFPDRFSGHQFPNYSSELNVNALLLGDSALYLCASGPRGINQPQHFGDGTRLSIL.

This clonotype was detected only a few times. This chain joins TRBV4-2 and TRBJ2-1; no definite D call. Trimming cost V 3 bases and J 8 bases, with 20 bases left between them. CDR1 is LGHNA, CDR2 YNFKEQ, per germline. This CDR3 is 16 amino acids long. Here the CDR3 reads CASSHFSAGTIDEQFF. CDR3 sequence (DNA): TGTGCCAGCAGCCATTTTAGTGCCGGAACAATCGATGAGCAGTTCTTC.

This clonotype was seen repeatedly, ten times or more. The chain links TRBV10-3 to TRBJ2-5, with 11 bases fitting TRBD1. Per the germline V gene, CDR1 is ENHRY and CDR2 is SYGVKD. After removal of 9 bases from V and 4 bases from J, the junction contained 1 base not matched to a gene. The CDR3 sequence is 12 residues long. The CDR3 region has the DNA TGTGCCATAGGGACAGGGGGAGAGACCCAGTACTTC. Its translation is CAIGTGGETQYF.